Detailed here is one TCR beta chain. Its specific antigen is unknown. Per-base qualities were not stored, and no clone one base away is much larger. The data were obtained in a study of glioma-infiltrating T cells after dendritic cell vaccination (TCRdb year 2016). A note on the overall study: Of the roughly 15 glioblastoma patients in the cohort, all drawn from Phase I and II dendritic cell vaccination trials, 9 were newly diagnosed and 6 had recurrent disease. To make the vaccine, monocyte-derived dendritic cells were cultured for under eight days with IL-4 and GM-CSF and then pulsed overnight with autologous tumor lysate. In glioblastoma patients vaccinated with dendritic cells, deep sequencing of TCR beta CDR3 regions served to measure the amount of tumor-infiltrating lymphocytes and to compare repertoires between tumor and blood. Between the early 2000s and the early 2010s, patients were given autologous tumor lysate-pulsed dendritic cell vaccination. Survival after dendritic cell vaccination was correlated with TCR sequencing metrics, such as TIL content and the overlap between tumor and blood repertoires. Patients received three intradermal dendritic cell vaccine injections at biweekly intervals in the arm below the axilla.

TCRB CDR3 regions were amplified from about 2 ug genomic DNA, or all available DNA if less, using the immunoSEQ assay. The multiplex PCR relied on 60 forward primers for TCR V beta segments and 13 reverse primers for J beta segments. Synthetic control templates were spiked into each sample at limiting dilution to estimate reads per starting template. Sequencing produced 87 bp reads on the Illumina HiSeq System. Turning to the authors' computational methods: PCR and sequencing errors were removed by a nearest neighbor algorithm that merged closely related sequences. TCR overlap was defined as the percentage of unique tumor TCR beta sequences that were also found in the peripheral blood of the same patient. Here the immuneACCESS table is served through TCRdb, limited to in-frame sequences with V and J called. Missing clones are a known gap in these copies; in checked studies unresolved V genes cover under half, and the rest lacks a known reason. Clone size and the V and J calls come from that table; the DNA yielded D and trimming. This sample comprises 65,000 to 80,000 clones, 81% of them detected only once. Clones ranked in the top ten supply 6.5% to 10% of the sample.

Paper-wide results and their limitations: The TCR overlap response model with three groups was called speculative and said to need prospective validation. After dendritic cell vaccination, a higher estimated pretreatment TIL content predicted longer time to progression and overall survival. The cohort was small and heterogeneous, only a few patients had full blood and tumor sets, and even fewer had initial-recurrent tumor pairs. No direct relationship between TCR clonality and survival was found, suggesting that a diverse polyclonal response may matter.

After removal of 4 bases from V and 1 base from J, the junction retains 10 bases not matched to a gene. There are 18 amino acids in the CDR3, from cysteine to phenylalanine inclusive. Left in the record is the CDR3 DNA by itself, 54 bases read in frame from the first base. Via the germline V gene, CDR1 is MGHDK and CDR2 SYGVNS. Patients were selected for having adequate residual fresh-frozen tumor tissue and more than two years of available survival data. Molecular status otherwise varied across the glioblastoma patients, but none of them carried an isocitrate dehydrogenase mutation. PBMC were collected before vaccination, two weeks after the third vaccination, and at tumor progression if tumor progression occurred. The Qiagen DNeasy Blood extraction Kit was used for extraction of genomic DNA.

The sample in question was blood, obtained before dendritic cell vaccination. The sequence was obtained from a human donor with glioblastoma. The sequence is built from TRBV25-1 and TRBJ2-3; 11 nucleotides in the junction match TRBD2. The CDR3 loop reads CASSAFHGTSGRTDTQYF. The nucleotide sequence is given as TGTGCCAGCAGTGCTTTTCACGGGACTAGCGGACGCACAGATACGCAGTATTTT.